These T cell receptor beta chains were read from a single sample in a study of T cells after yellow fever vaccination. TCRdb re-derived calls from the 5' RACE reads in MiXCR, one entry per CDR3 protein. The sample yields approximately 330,000 distinct CDR3 sequences, approximately 12% seen once. Sequences were derived from CD4+ T cells sorted from PBMCs, sampled 15 days after the yellow fever booster vaccination. The receptors were gathered from a young man who received the YFV17D yellow fever vaccine. The CDR3 runs from the conserved cysteine through the conserved F or W. Each record gives: V gene, J gene, CDR3 protein.

>TRBV7-2|TRBJ2-5
CASSFRGPQETQYF
>TRBV10-3|TRBJ2-5
CAISARQGGGETQYF
>TRBV20-1|TRBJ2-7
CSAEQTGSEQYF
>TRBV12-3/TRBV12-4|TRBJ2-7
CATSSGQGYEQYF
>TRBV4-1|TRBJ2-5
CASSQALLRGEETQYF
>TRBV12-3/TRBV12-4|TRBJ1-1
CANTGSNTEAFF
>TRBV20-1|TRBJ1-4
CSAPGVANEKLFF
>TRBV7-2|TRBJ1-1
CASSLAPGVNTEAFF
>TRBV15|TRBJ2-4
CATSRVSVDRIQYF
>TRBV6-5|TRBJ1-2
CASSRGRVNYGYTF
>TRBV18|TRBJ2-4
CASSPLERQLTKNIQYF
>TRBV7-3|TRBJ1-1
CASSFSGRGGTEAFF
>TRBV12-3/TRBV12-4|TRBJ2-2
CASSLQGNPTGELFF
>TRBV11-2|TRBJ1-4
CASRTWGGVNEKLFF
>TRBV7-2|TRBJ1-1
CASSLVKGTEAFF
>TRBV5-1|TRBJ2-5
CASSPGVSWGLTGETQYF
>TRBV7-2|TRBJ1-1
CAGATQGHTEAFF
>TRBV18|TRBJ1-2
CASSPLVQPNYGYTF
>TRBV6-1|TRBJ1-5
CASQVRSNQPQHF
>TRBV20-1|TRBJ2-1
CSAREGGGAAGEQFF
>TRBV7-2|TRBJ2-1
CASCPGGTGGNEQFF
>TRBV7-2|TRBJ1-1
CASSLGARNTEAFF
>TRBV12-3/TRBV12-4|TRBJ2-4
CASTPSAWVFKNIQYF
>TRBV6-5|TRBJ1-2
CASSRVGQGAVSGYTF
>TRBV30|TRBJ1-2
CAWNKDERANYGYTF
>TRBV12-3/TRBV12-4|TRBJ2-5
CASTSSVPEGTQYF
>TRBV4-3|TRBJ2-1
CASSLGTSGTYNEQFF
>TRBV12-3/TRBV12-4|TRBJ2-7
CASSSPRDGSYEQYF
>TRBV7-2|TRBJ1-2
CASSLGPGTIYGYTF
>TRBV15|TRBJ1-1
CATSTIRTVNTEAFF
>TRBV11-2|TRBJ2-2
CASSLFRGRTGELFF
>TRBV20-1|TRBJ2-1
CSAPGTYYNEQFF
>TRBV4-1|TRBJ1-2
CASSQVSTPAYYGYTF
>TRBV7-9|TRBJ1-4
CASSSSRFKEKLFF
>TRBV5-1|TRBJ1-2
CASSLDRLLYGYTF
>TRBV29-1|TRBJ1-2
CSVYRPNYGYTF
>TRBV6-2/TRBV6-3|TRBJ2-3
CASTRLAGLRDTQYF
>TRBV7-9|TRBJ1-3
CASGSLSSGNTIYF
>TRBV6-6|TRBJ1-2
CASKTGERLYGYTF
>TRBV11-1|TRBJ2-6
CASSYPRGQGANVLTF
>TRBV3-1|TRBJ2-5
CASSAGTGVLERETQYF
>TRBV7-2|TRBJ1-1
CATGAQPNTEAFF
>TRBV7-2|TRBJ2-2
CASRTRAGELFF
>TRBV5-1|TRBJ2-2
CASSMRTENTGELFF
>TRBV18|TRBJ1-1
CASSLASGDTEAFF